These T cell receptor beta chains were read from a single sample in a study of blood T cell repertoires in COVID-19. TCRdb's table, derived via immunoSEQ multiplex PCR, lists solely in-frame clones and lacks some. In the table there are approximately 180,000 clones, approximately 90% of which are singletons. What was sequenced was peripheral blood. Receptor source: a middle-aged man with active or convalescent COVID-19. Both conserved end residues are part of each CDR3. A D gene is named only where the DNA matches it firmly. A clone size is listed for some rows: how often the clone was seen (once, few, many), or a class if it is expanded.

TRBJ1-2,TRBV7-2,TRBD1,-,CASSENRGNYGYTF,TGTGCCAGCAGCGAAAACAGGGGTAACTATGGCTACACCTTC
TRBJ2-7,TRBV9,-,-,CASSGQNRGRYEQYF,TGTGCCAGCAGCGGCCAGAATAGGGGAAGGTACGAGCAGTACTTC
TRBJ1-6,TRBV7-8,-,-,CASTWGGTSYNSPLHF,TGTGCCAGCACCTGGGGAGGGACATCCTATAATTCACCCCTCCACTTT
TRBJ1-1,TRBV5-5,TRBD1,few,CASSLAILVTGQGDTEAFF,TGTGCCAGCAGCTTGGCTATTCTGGTAACGGGACAGGGCGACACTGAAGCTTTCTTT
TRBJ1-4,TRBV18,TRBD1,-,CASSNQGVATNEKLFF,TGTGCCAGCTCAAACCAGGGGGTTGCAACTAATGAAAAACTGTTTTTT
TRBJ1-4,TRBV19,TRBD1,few,CASSKPTGQGNEKLFF,TGTGCCAGTAGTAAGCCAACGGGACAGGGAAATGAAAAACTGTTTTTT
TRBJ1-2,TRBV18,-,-,CASSQQESNYGYTF,TGTGCCAGCTCACAACAGGAATCTAACTATGGCTACACCTTC
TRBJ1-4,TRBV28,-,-,CASSANNEKLFF,TGTGCCAGCAGCGCTAATAATGAAAAACTGTTTTTT
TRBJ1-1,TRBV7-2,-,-,CASSRGLLNTEAFF,TGTGCCAGCAGCAGGGGACTCCTGAACACTGAAGCTTTCTTT
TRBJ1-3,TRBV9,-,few,CASSVRGNTIYF,TGTGCCAGCAGCGTACGGGGAAACACCATATATTTT
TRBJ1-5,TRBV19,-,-,CASSIASGDFSNQPQHF,TGTGCCAGTAGTATAGCCTCGGGGGATTTTAGCAATCAGCCCCAGCATTTT
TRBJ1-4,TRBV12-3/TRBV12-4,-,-,CASSFASNEKLFF,TGTGCCAGCAGTTTTGCCAGTAATGAAAAACTGTTTTTT
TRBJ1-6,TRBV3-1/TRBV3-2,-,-,CASSQDQARPPLHF,TGTGCCAGCAGCCAAGATCAGGCAAGGCCACCCCTCCACTTT
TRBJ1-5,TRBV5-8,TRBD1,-,CASSTGQGSDQPQHF,TGTGCCAGCAGTACGGGACAGGGTAGCGATCAGCCCCAGCATTTT
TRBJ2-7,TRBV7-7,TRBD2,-,CASSPSGSSYEQYF,TGTGCTAGCAGCCCTAGCGGGAGCTCCTACGAGCAGTACTTC
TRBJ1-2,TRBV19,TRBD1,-,CASSIGTGGGYTF,TGTGCCAGTAGTATCGGGACAGGGGGAGGCTACACCTTC
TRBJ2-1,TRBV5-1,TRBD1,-,CASSPGQGVGNEQFF,TGCGCCAGCAGCCCGGGACAGGGAGTTGGCAATGAGCAGTTCTTC
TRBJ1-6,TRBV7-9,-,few,CASSLTQEGDGSPLHF,TGTGCCAGCAGCCTTACTCAGGAGGGAGATGGTTCACCCCTCCACTTT
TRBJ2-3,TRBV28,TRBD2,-,CASSRTSGSTDTQYF,TGTGCCAGCAGTCGGACTAGCGGGAGCACAGATACGCAGTATTTT
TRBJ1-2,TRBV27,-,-,CASGPSGGYGYTF,TGTGCCAGCGGACCTTCCGGGGGCTATGGCTACACCTTC
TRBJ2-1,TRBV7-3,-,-,CASSLQGGAKWNEQFF,TGTGCCAGCAGCTTACAAGGGGGTGCTAAGTGGAATGAGCAGTTCTTC
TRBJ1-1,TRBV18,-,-,CASSPPPTRGYTEAFF,TGTGCCAGCTCACCACCGCCGACGAGAGGGTACACTGAAGCTTTCTTT
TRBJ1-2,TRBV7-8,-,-,CASSFFPLTGSNYGYTF,TGTGCCAGCAGCTTTTTTCCCCTGACAGGTTCTAACTATGGCTACACCTTC
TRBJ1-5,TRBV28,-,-,CASSLEPINQPQHF,TGTGCCAGCAGCCTAGAGCCGATCAATCAGCCCCAGCATTTT
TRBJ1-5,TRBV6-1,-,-,CASSAAPQAGNQPQHF,TGTGCCAGCAGTGCCGCCCCACAGGCTGGCAATCAGCCCCAGCATTTT
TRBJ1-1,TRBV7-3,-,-,CASSFRANTEAFF,TGTGCCAGCAGCTTCCGAGCGAACACTGAAGCTTTCTTT
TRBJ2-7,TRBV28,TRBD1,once,CASSSDRGLSYEQYF,TGTGCCAGCAGTTCGGACAGGGGGCTTTCCTACGAGCAGTACTTC
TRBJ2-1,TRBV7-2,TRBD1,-,CASSFRQGYNEQFF,TGTGCCAGCAGCTTCCGACAGGGCTACAATGAGCAGTTCTTC
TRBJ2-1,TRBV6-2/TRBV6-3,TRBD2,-,CASSWTSGGTSYNEQFF,TGTGCCAGCAGTTGGACTAGCGGGGGCACGTCCTACAATGAGCAGTTCTTC